The 5 T cell receptor beta chains presented below share a single source sample, sequenced in a study of blood T cell repertoires in COVID-19. Generated by immunoSEQ multiplex PCR, the TCRdb table keeps only in-frame clones and is missing some. This repertoire shows roughly 150,000 clones, over 75% found once; its top ten account for less than 4%. Sequencing was performed on peripheral blood. Receptors were obtained from a woman aged 60-75 years with active COVID-19.

V and J are TRBV29-1 and TRBJ1-4, with TRBD1 matching 9 bases. The germline gives CDR1 SQVTM, CDR2 ANQGSEA. After removal of 5 bases from V and 6 bases from J, the junction contained 1 base not matched to a gene. There are 12 residues in the CDR3. CDR3 in DNA: TGCAGCGTTTGGGACAGGGATGAAAAACTGTTTTTT. This encodes CSVWDRDEKLFF.

This clone has a single count. The rearrangement uses TRBV5-4 and TRBJ2-1, with 9 bases matching TRBD2. V lost 9 bases to trimming and J lost 3 bases; unmatched junction nucleotides: 7. The CDR3 length is 14 residues. Germline V gives CDR1 SGHNT, CDR2 YYREEE (reference sequence). This chain's CDR3 is CATGRREGYNEQFF. As DNA, the CDR3 is TGTGCCACCGGGAGGCGGGAGGGCTACAATGAGCAGTTCTTC.

The gene calls are TRBV6-1 and TRBJ1-2; D is possibly TRBD1 (5 bases). Trimming cost V 1 base and J 4 bases, with 10 bases left between them. CDR1 is MNHNS, CDR2 SASEGT, per germline. This CDR3 has 14 residues. The CDR3 reads CASSEVGRGYGYTF. In DNA, the CDR3 is TGTGCCAGCAGTGAAGTGGGTAGGGGCTATGGCTACACCTTC.

There are a few counts of this clone. The chain recombines TRBV5-8 with TRBJ1-2; D not certain. The CDR3 spans 15 residues. The germline gives CDR1 SGHTS, CDR2 YDEGEE. Trimming cost V 1 base and J 6 bases, with 16 bases left between them. CDR3 sequence: CASSLYGSGYDGYTF. CDR3 bases: TGTGCCAGCAGCTTGTACGGCAGCGGGTACGATGGCTACACCTTC.

The rearrangement links TRBV5-8 to TRBJ2-3; TRBD1 aligns across 7 bases. The CDR3 totals 15 residues. Germline CDR1 and CDR2: SGHTS and YDEGEE. V shed 4 bases and J 4 bases; nucleotides not matched to a gene: 9. CDR3 region: CASSQFDRDADTQYF. In DNA, the CDR3 is TGTGCCAGCAGCCAGTTTGACAGGGATGCAGATACGCAGTATTTT.